Described below is a single T cell receptor beta chain sequence and its context. The antigen is undetermined. CDR3 length equals 17 residues. V dropped 0 bases and J dropped 8; count of bases not matched to a gene: 14. CDR1 SGHAT and CDR2 FQNNGV come from the germline V gene. A J-beta primer mix and a sample-barcoded 5' primer were used in a second PCR of about 7 to 12 cycles. Every sample returned 2.5 million or more CDR3-containing paired-end reads. TCRdb re-called the 5' RACE reads through MiXCR, storing one row per CDR3 protein. The sample has 800,000 to 1,000,000 distinct CDR3 sequences; roughly 52% are singletons. The data were taken from a study of blood T cells in healthy people across ages. Notes on the study in general: When one million T cells were used, diversity estimates were thought to be underestimates.

In each sample, at least 6.5 million PBMCs were isolated. The receptor was derived from a man under 40 in good health. The V call is TRBV11-2, the J call TRBJ1-2; 8 bases agree with TRBD1. Material for sequencing was blood. CDR3: CASSLDHRGQVLGGYTF. CDR3 in DNA: TGTGCCAGCAGCTTAGATCATCGGGGACAGGTGTTGGGGGGCTACACCTTC.